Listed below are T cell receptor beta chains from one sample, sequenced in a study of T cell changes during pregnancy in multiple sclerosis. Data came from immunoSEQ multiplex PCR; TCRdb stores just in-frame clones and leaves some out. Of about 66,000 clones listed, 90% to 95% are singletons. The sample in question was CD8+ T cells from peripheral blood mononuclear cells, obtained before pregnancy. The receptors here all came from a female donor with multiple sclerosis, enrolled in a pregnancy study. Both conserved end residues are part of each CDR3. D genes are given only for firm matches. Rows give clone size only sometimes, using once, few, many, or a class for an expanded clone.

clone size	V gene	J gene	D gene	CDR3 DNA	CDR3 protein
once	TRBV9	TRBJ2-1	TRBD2	TGTGCCAGCAGCGCAAGCGGGGGCCCTTACAATGAGCAGTTCTTC	CASSASGGPYNEQFF
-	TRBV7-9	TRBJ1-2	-	TGTGCCAGCAGCTTAGTAGTAGGAGGGGACGACTATGGCTACACCTTC	CASSLVVGGDDYGYTF
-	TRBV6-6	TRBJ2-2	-	TGTGCCAGCGGGGGCTCCGGGGAGCTGTTTTTT	CASGGSGELFF
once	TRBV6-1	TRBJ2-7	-	TGTGCCAGCAGTGAAGAGACTCTAGGGCAGTACTTC	CASSEETLGQYF
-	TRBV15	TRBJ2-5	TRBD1	TGTGCCACCAGCAGAGATCCGCGACAGGGTCAAGAGACCCAGTACTTC	CATSRDPRQGQETQYF
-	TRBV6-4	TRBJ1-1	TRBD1	TGTGCCAGCAGTGAACAGGGGTCTACTGAAGCTTTCTTT	CASSEQGSTEAFF
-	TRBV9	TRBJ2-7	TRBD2	TGTGCCAGCAGCCCCCGGACTAGCTACGAGCAGTACTTC	CASSPRTSYEQYF
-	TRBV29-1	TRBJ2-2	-	TGCAGCGTTGAAGGGGGGGGCAGGGTGTTTTTT	CSVEGGGRVFF
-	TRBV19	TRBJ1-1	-	TGTGCCAGTAGAGGCGCCGGGGAATCAACTGAAGCTTTCTTT	CASRGAGESTEAFF
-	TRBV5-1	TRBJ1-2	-	TGCGCCAGCAGCTTGCCAGCCGGGGGAGAAGGCTACACCTTC	CASSLPAGGEGYTF
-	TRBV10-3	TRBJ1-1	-	TGTGCCATCAGTGAAGCAGGGAGGACTGAAGCTTTCTTT	CAISEAGRTEAFF
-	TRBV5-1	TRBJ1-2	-	TGCGCCAGCAGCTTGGCAGATGCGGACAGCAATGGCTACACCTTC	CASSLADADSNGYTF
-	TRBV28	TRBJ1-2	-	TGTGCCAGCAGACCACCTTACCAGGTCGGCTACACCTTC	CASRPPYQVGYTF
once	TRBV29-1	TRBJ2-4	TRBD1	TGCAGCGCCGTAGAGGGACAGAACAAAAACATTCAGTACTTC	CSAVEGQNKNIQYF
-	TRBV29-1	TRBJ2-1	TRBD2	TGCAGCGTTGCGGGGGGGAGAGACGGGGGGAGCTCCTACAATGAGCAGTTCTTC	CSVAGGRDGGSSYNEQFF
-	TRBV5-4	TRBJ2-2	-	TGTGCCAGCAGCTTGGATACTGCCGGGGAGCTGTTTTTT	CASSLDTAGELFF
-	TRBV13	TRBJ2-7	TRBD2	TGTGCCAGCAGCTTAGGTTCTAGCGGCTACGAGCAGTACTTC	CASSLGSSGYEQYF
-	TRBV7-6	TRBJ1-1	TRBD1	TGTGCCAGCAGCTTCCGCCCGGGACAGGCGAACACTGAAGCTTTCTTT	CASSFRPGQANTEAFF
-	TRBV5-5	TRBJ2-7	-	TGTGCCAGCAGCTTACCAGGGTATTACGAGCAGTACTTC	CASSLPGYYEQYF
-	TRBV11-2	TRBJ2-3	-	TGTGCCAGCAGCTTTCCCATCCAGGAGGAGGGGTCGAGCACAGATACGCAGTATTTT	CASSFPIQEEGSSTDTQYF
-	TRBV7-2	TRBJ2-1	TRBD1	TGTGCCAGCAGCGTATCAGGGGGATCCTACAATGAGCAGTTCTTC	CASSVSGGSYNEQFF
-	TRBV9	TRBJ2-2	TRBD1	TGTGCCAGCAGCGCGAACAGGGGAATTACTAACACCGGGGAGCTGTTTTTT	CASSANRGITNTGELFF
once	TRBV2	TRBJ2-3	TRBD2	TGTGCCAGCAGTGCCCCTAGCGGGGGGGCCACAGATACGCAGTATTTT	CASSAPSGGATDTQYF
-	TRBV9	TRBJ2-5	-	TGTGCCAGCAGCGTAGATTGGGGGCAGACGTACCAAGAGACCCAGTACTTC	CASSVDWGQTYQETQYF
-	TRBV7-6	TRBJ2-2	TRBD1	TGTGCCATTGAGACAGGGGCCGGGGAGCTGTTTTTT	CAIETGAGELFF
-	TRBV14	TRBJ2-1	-	TGTGCCAGCAGCCAAGTGGGGGGCTCCTACAATGAGCAGTTCTTC	CASSQVGGSYNEQFF
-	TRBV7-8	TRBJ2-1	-	TGTGCCAGCAGCCCGGGACTCATAAACGGTCGGATATACAATGAGCAGTTCTTC	CASSPGLINGRIYNEQFF
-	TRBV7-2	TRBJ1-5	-	TGTGCCAGCAGCTTAGAGGGGCTGAGCAATCAGCCCCAGCATTTT	CASSLEGLSNQPQHF
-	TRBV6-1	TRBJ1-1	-	TGTGCCAGCAGTGAGGAGACCGGGGGTTGGTTTGGCACTGAAGCTTTCTTT	CASSEETGGWFGTEAFF
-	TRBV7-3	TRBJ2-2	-	TGTGCCAGCAGCTTAGGCCCGCTCCACACCGGGGAGCTGTTTTTT	CASSLGPLHTGELFF
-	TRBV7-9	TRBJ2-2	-	TGTGCCAGCAGCTTAGTTGATGGGGAGACCGGGGAGCTGTTTTTT	CASSLVDGETGELFF
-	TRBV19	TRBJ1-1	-	TGTGCCAGTAGTATAGACCCCCAGGCTTCGAACACTGAAGCTTTCTTT	CASSIDPQASNTEAFF
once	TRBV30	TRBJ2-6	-	TGTGCCTGGAGTGGAGGCTCTGGGGCCAACGTCCTGACTTTC	CAWSGGSGANVLTF
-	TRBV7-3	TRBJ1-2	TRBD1	TGTGCCAGCAGCGCCACCGTGACAGGGAGCTATGGCTACACCTTC	CASSATVTGSYGYTF
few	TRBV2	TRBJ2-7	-	TGTGCCAGCAGTGTGGCCCTTCCGGGGAGGCGTCCATTC	CASSVALPGRRPF
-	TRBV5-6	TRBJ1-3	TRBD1	TGTGCCAGCAGGGAGGGACAGTTCTCTGGAAACACCATATATTTT	CASREGQFSGNTIYF
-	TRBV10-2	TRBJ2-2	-	TGCGCCAGCAGGGAAGGGGCGTACACCGGGGAGCTGTTTTTT	CASREGAYTGELFF
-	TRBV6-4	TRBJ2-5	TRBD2	TGTGCCAGCTCCTTGACTAGCGGGGCGGAGACCCAGTACTTC	CASSLTSGAETQYF
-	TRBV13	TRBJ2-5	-	TGTGCCAGCAGCTTAGTATCTGAAGAGACCCAGTACTTC	CASSLVSEETQYF
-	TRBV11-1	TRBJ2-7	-	TGTGCCAGCAGCTTAGAGGTCGAAGCGGGCCCCCTCGGTGAGCAGTACTTC	CASSLEVEAGPLGEQYF
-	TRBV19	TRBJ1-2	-	TGTGCCAGTAGTATTAGGAGGCAGTGGGACTATGGCTACACCTTC	CASSIRRQWDYGYTF
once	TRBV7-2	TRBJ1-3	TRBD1	TGTGCCAGCACCCAGGGGGCAGAAGACTCTGGAAACACCATATATTTT	CASTQGAEDSGNTIYF
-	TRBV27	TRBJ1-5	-	TGTGCCAGCAGTGCCGGGGTGCCCGGGGGTAATCAGCCCCAGCATTTT	CASSAGVPGGNQPQHF
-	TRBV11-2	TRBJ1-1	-	TGTGCCAGCAGCTTAGGACTTGGAAGCGCTGAAGCTTTCTTT	CASSLGLGSAEAFF
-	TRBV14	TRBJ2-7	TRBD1	TGTGCCAGCAGCCAAGGGGCAGGGGGCTACGAGCAGTACTTC	CASSQGAGGYEQYF
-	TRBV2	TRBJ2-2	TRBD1	TGTGCCGGAACGGGACAGTGGGACGGGGAGCTGTTTTTT	CAGTGQWDGELFF